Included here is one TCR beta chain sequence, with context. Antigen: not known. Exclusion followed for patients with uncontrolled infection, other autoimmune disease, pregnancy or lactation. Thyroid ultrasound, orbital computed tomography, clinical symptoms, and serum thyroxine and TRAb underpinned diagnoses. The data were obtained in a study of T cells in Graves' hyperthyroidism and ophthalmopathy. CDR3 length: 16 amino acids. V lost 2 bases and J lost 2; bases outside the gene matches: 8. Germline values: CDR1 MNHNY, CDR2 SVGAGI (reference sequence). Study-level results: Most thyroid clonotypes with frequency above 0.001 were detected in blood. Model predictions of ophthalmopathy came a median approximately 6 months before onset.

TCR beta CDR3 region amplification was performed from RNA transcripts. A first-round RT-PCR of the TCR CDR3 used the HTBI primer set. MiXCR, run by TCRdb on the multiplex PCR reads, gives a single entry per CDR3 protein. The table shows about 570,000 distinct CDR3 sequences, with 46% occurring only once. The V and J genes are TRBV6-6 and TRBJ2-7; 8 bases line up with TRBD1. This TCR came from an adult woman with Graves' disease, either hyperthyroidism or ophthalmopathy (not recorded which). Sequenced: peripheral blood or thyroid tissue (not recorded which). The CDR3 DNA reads TGTGCCAGCAGTTACGGCCAGGGGGCGCCAGCCTACGAGCAGTACTTC. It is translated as CASSYGQGAPAYEQYF.